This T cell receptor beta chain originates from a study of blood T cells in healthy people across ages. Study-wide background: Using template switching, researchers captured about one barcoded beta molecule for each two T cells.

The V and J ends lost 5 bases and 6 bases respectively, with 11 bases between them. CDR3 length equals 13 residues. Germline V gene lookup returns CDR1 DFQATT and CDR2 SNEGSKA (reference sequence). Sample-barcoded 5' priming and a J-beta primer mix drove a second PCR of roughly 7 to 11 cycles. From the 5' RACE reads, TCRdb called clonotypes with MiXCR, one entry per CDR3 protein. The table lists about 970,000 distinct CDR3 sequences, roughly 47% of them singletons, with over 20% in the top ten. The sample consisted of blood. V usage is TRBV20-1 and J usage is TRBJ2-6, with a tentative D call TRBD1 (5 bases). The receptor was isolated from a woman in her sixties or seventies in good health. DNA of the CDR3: TGCAGTGCTTGGGGCGGAGAGGCCAACGTCCTGACTTTC. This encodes CSAWGGEANVLTF.